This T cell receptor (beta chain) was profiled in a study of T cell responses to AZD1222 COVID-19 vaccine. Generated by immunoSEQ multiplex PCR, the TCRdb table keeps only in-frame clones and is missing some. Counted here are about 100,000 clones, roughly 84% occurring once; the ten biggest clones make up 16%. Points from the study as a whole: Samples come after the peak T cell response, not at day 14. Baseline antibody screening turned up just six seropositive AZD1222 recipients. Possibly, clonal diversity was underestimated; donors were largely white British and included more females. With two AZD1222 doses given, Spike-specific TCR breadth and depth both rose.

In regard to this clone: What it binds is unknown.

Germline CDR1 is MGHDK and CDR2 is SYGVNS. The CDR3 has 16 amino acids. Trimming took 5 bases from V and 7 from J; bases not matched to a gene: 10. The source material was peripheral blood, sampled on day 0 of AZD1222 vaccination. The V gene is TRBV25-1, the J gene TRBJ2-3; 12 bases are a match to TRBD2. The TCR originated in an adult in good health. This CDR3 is CASSQTGLAGIHTQYF. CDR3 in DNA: TGTGCCAGCAGTCAGACAGGACTAGCGGGAATCCATACGCAGTATTTT.